The clone carrying this T cell receptor beta chain was picked up many times. Its antigen is as yet unknown. This sample is drawn from a study of T cell repertoires in cytomegalovirus infection. Study background: Evidence of both CMV infection and a matching HLA type came from public TCR beta signatures.

Germline V CDR1 and CDR2: SGHDN, FVKESK. The germline V and J ends were trimmed by 0 bases and 3 bases, with 20 bases remaining between them. This CDR3 has 19 amino acids. TCRdb processed the reads anew with MiXCR; each CDR3 protein has one entry. In the table there are fewer than 250,000 distinct CDR3 sequences, over 9% of which are singletons. Findings and limits, study-wide: The ex vivo response was dominated by HLA-C-restricted CMV-specific TCR beta clonotypes. Carriers of CMV and the relevant HLA type were discriminated by public TCR beta frequency.

This rearrangement joins TRBV14 to TRBJ2-2, with a tentative D call TRBD1 (6 bases). This sequence originates from a human donor in good health (CMV status not recorded). Some clones in this sample may be carry-over from other donors' samples. The specimen was PBMCs. The CDR3 DNA sequence: TGTGCCAGCAGCCAAGAGCGGCGACAGGTCCCTTTATACACCGGGGAGCTGTTTTTT. Its protein product is CASSQERRQVPLYTGELFF.